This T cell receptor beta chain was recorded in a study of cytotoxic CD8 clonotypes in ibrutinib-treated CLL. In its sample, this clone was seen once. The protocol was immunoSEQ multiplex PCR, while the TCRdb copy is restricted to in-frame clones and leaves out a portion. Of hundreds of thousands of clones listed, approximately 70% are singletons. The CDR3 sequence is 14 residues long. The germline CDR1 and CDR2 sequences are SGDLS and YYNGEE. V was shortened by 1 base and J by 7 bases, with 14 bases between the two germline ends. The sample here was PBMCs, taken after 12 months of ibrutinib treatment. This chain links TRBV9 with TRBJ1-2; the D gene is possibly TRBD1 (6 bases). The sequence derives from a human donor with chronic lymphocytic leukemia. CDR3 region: CASSVMGRDIGYTF. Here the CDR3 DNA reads TGTGCCAGCAGCGTAATGGGGAGGGACATTGGCTACACCTTC.